One and the same sample provided the 26 T cell receptor beta chains below, sequenced in a study of T cells in women clearing cervical HPV infection (dated by TCRdb to the late 2010s). Receptor amplification or capture employed the immunoSEQ multiplex PCR assay. The immuneACCESS repertoire file appears here via TCRdb, limited to in-frame rearrangements. These files lack a portion of the clones; in checked studies, under half of the deficit traces to unresolved V genes, and the cause of the others is not known. The record for this sample contains around 33,000 clones. About 3.5% of the sample comes from the top ten. Sequenced material: blood buffy coat. The receptors stem from a woman between 18 and 70 years old with a cervical HPV16 infection that either progressed to CIN3+ or cleared (not recorded which).

On this clone itself: The read ends 3 residues shy of where the CDR3 ends; the end is completed using the germline J gene. The V gene is TRBV5-1, the J gene TRBJ2-1, with 9 bases lining up with TRBD1. V lost 4 bases, J lost 5 bases, and 7 bases stayed unmatched. The V gene's germline CDR1 is SGHRS and CDR2 YFSETQ. CDR3 size: 15 residues. CDR3 region: CASSTGQGDNNEQFF. CDR3 bases read: TGCGCCAGCAGCACGGGACAGGGAGATAACAATGAG.

A remark on this clone: Coverage ceases 3 residues before the CDR3 finishes, and the germline J gene fills in the end. This chain links TRBV6-2 or TRBV6-3 with TRBJ1-1, with 11 positions matching TRBD1. V lost 6 bases, J lost 7 bases, and 13 bases stayed unmatched. The CDR3 runs to 16 residues. Germline V gene data show CDR1 as MNHEY and CDR2 as SVGEGT. CDR3 region: CASSEDRGRRSGEAFF. CDR3 DNA, as far as it was read: TGTGCCAGCAGCGAGGACAGGGGGCGGAGGTCGGGTGAA.

As concerns this clone: The sequence runs out 3 residues before the end of the CDR3; the remainder is reconstructed from the germline J gene. V usage is TRBV19 and J usage is TRBJ2-4; D assignment may be TRBD1 or TRBD2 (5 bases each). Germline V gene sequence: CDR1 LNHDA, CDR2 SQIVND (reference sequence). The V and J ends lost 0 bases and 2 bases respectively, with 17 bases between them. This CDR3 spans 18 amino acids. This CDR3 reads CASSIDPRESRSKNIQYF. Partial CDR3 DNA: TGTGCCAGTAGTATAGACCCCAGGGAGAGTAGGTCCAAAAACATT. The variable domain in full, completed from reference TRBV19 and TRBJ2-4, reads DGGITQSPKYLFRKEGQNVTLSCEQNLNHDAMYWYRQDPGQGLRLIYYSQIVNDFQKGDIAEGYSVSREKKESFPLTVTSAQKNPTAFYLCASSIDPRESRSKNIQYFGAGTRLSVL.

As for this clone: Read data end 3 residues before the CDR3 end; the end is taken from the germline J gene. The chain employs TRBV12-3 or TRBV12-4 and TRBJ2-2; D is undetermined. CDR3 length equals 12 residues. The V end was cut by 6 bases, the J end by 6 bases, with 8 bases between. CDR3 sequence: CASRNTAGELFF. The part of the CDR3 DNA that was read is TGTGCCAGCAGAAATACGGCCGGGGAG.

A note on this clone: The read ends 3 residues shy of where the CDR3 ends; the end is completed using the germline J gene. The V and J genes are TRBV10-3 and TRBJ2-7; D ambiguous. V was cut by 10 bases and J by 2 bases, with 12 bases left in between. The germline gives CDR1 ENHRY, CDR2 SYGVKD. The CDR3 spans 12 residues. The part of the CDR3 DNA that was read is TGTGCCACACACAGCAACACCTACGAG. It encodes CATHSNTYE. From start to end, the CDR3 is CATHSNTYEQYF.

Remarks on this clone: The read gets to within 3 residues of the CDR3 end, and the germline J gene fills in the rest. This rearrangement joins TRBV5-1 to TRBJ2-2, with 7 nucleotides matching TRBD1. Trimming removed 0 bases from V and 3 bases from J; junction bases left unmatched: 2. CDR3 length: 15 residues. Per the germline V gene, CDR1 is SGHRS and CDR2 is YFSETQ. The sequenced part of the CDR3 DNA is TGCGCCAGCAGCTTGGGGGACAGAGACACCGGGGAG. This sequence encodes CASSLGDRDTGE. The CDR3 as a whole reads CASSLGDRDTGELFF.

Of note for this clone: The CDR3 end is not reached by the read, which stops 3 residues before it; the germline J gene fills it in. The chain couples TRBV20-1 to TRBJ2-7, with 9 positions matching TRBD1. V shed 6 bases and J 6 bases; nucleotides not matched to a gene: 9. CDR3 length: 13 residues. The germline V gene has CDR1 DFQATT and CDR2 SNEGSKA (reference sequence). The sequenced part of the CDR3 DNA is TGCAGTGCATCCTACGACAGGGGGGGCGAG. This sequence encodes CSASYDRGGE. The entire CDR3 reads CSASYDRGGEQYF.

In regard to this clone: The read ends 3 residues early relative to the CDR3; the germline J gene fills the gap. The chain recombines TRBV7-6 with TRBJ2-1; the match to TRBD2 covers 9 bases. From germline, CDR1 is SGHVS and CDR2 FNYEAQ. Germline trimming cut 2 bases from V and 8 bases from J; bases unmatched to any gene: 7. The CDR3 length is 15 residues. The sequenced CDR3 bases are TGTGCCAGCAGCTTAAGTAGCGGGAGCCCCCATGAG. This gives the protein CASSLSSGSPHE. The CDR3, in full, reads CASSLSSGSPHEQFF. The whole variable domain, remainder taken from reference TRBV7-6 and TRBJ2-1, is GAGVSQSPRYKVTKRGQDVALRCDPISGHVSLYWYRQALGQGPEFLTYFNYEAQQDKSGLPNDRFSAERPEGSISTLTIQRTEQRDSAMYRCASSLSSGSPHEQFFGPGTRLTVL.

About this clone: The read comes to an end 3 residues before the CDR3 does, leaving the germline J gene to fill in the end. The chain uses TRBV5-8 and TRBJ2-5; 7 nucleotides match TRBD2. The germline CDR1 and CDR2 sequences are SGHTS and YDEGEE. The CDR3 has 14 amino acids. Trimming took 2 bases from V and 5 from J; bases not matched to a gene: 6. The chain's CDR3 is CASSFFAGGETQYF. Incomplete CDR3 DNA: TGTGCCAGCAGCTTCTTCGCCGGGGGGGAGACC.

A note on this clone: The CDR3 extends 3 residues past the end of the read, so its final part is completed from the germline J gene. The V and J genes are TRBV5-1 and TRBJ2-1, with D possibly matching TRBD1 (6 bases). Looked up from germline, CDR1 is SGHRS and CDR2 is YFSETQ. The germline V and J ends were trimmed by 0 bases and 0 bases, with 10 bases remaining between them. The CDR3 extends over 16 amino acids. The CDR3 bases that were read are TGCGCCAGCAGCTTGGAAAGGGGGTCCTCCTACAATGAG. As protein: CASSLERGSSYNE. The whole CDR3 reads CASSLERGSSYNEQFF.

For this clone: The read terminates 3 residues ahead of where the CDR3 ends, so the germline J gene completes it. This chain connects TRBV10-3 to TRBJ1-1, with TRBD1 identical over 8 bases. The V gene end was trimmed by 4 bases and the J gene end by 0 bases; junction bases not matched to a gene: 1. CDR1 and CDR2 (germline): ENHRY, SYGVKD. CDR3 length: 14 residues. The CDR3 reads CAISGTGMNTEAFF. The part of the CDR3 DNA that was read is TGTGCCATCAGTGGGACAGGGATGAACACTGAA.

This CDR3 reads CASSLKGQGQETQYF. Incomplete CDR3 DNA: TGTGCCAGCAGCTTGAAGGGACAGGGTCAAGAGACC. The rearrangement joins TRBV5-6 to TRBJ2-5; 9 bases are shared with TRBD1. The missing CDR3 end, 3 residues past where the read stops, is filled in from the germline J gene. This CDR3 has 15 amino acids. V gave up 1 base and J gave up 2 bases; unmatched junction bases: 3. Per germline, CDR1 SGHDT and CDR2 YYEEEE.

With regard to this clone: Read data end 3 residues before the CDR3 end; the end is taken from the germline J gene. V usage is TRBV6-2 or TRBV6-3 and J usage is TRBJ2-2; D perhaps matches TRBD2 (5 bases). V shed 8 bases and J shed 2 bases, with 9 bases lying between them. Germline V gene lookup returns CDR1 MNHEY and CDR2 SVGEGT. CDR3 length: 13 residues. Incomplete CDR3 DNA: TGTGCCAGCCGGGGTCACAACACCGGGGAG. This codes for CASRGHNTGE. The entire CDR3 is CASRGHNTGELFF.

Here the CDR3 reads CASSQAYSPGAGELFF. The sequenced part of the CDR3 DNA is TGCGCCAGCAGCCAAGCCTACTCCCCCGGGGCCGGGGAG. The chain recombines TRBV4-1 with TRBJ2-2; D might be TRBD2 (5 bases). The read ends 3 residues before the CDR3 terminus; that terminus is restored from the germline J gene. The CDR3 has 16 amino acids. Trimming stripped 1 base from V and 6 bases from J, with 15 bases between. Germline V CDR1 and CDR2: MGHRA, YSYEKL.

In regard to this clone: The read comes to an end 3 residues before the CDR3 does, leaving the germline J gene to fill in the end. The chain carries TRBV20-1 and TRBJ2-7; D unresolved. The CDR3 has 11 residues. V lost 6 bases to trimming and J lost 6 bases, with 12 bases between them. Germline CDR1 reads DFQATT; CDR2 reads SNEGSKA (reference sequence). CDR3 protein: CSAHDSLEQYF. Incomplete CDR3 DNA: TGCAGTGCCCACGACTCCCTCGAG.

About this clone itself: The read is 3 residues too short to cover the CDR3 end, so that end is filled in from the germline J gene. This rearrangement joins TRBV20-1 to TRBJ2-2; no definite D call. Trimming pared 6 bases from V and 4 bases from J, leaving 12 bases between. The germline V gene encodes CDR1 DFQATT and CDR2 SNEGSKA (reference sequence). This CDR3 region has 13 residues. CDR3 DNA (partial): TGCAGTGCCCAGGAGAGAATCACCGGGGAG. Protein sequence: CSAQERITGE. The whole CDR3 sequence is CSAQERITGELFF.

Points on this clone: The missing CDR3 end, 3 residues past where the read stops, is filled in from the germline J gene. The gene calls are TRBV7-2 and TRBJ2-2; TRBD2 agrees at 8 bases. The CDR3 is made up of 15 amino acids. CDR1 and CDR2 (germline): SGHTA, FQGNSA. V trimming: 2 bases; J trimming: 4 bases; junction bases outside the gene matches: 3. Partial CDR3 DNA: TGTGCCAGCAGCTTACGGGCGGGAGGCACCGGGGAG. This gives the protein CASSLRAGGTGE. The full CDR3 protein is CASSLRAGGTGELFF.

A note on this clone: Read coverage stops 3 residues before the CDR3 terminus; the germline J gene supplies the remainder. The chain has TRBV5-1 and TRBJ1-1; 7 bases line up with TRBD1. The trim removed 0 bases at V and 1 base at J, leaving 3 bases unmatched. CDR1 is SGHRS and CDR2 is YFSETQ in the germline V gene. There are 15 residues in the CDR3. The CDR3 bases that were read are TGCGCCAGCAGCTTGGTGGACAGGAGGAACACTGAA. Encoded protein: CASSLVDRRNTE. The whole CDR3 sequence reads CASSLVDRRNTEAFF.

Concerning this clone: Sequencing ends 3 residues short of the CDR3 end; the germline J gene provides the rest. The chain combines TRBV7-2 with TRBJ1-1, with unresolved D. This CDR3 region has 13 residues. Germline-derived CDR1 and CDR2 are SGHTA and FQGNSA. Trimming cost V 3 bases and J 1 base, with 6 bases left between them. The chain's CDR3 is CASSFSENTEAFF. CDR3 bases read: TGTGCCAGCAGCTTTTCAGAGAACACTGAA.

As concerns this clone: Coverage ceases 3 residues before the CDR3 finishes, and the germline J gene fills in the end. The chain uses TRBV11-2 and TRBJ1-1; no clear D. Germline V CDR1 and CDR2: SGHAT, FQNNGV. Trimming shortened V by 5 bases and J by 0 bases, and 10 bases separated the two germline ends. There are 14 residues in the CDR3. CDR3 protein: CASSPQQLNTEAFF. The part of the CDR3 DNA that was read is TGTGCCAGCAGCCCCCAACAGTTGAACACTGAA.

On this clone itself: From the germline J gene comes the end of the CDR3, since the read stops 3 residues before it. V and J are TRBV5-1 and TRBJ2-3, with TRBD2 as a possible D gene (6 bases). Per the germline V gene, CDR1 is SGHRS and CDR2 is YFSETQ. V was shortened by 0 bases and J by 1 base, with 9 bases between the two germline ends. This CDR3 comprises 15 residues. This chain's CDR3 is CASSLGGAGTDTQYF. CDR3 DNA (partial): TGCGCCAGCAGCTTGGGCGGGGCTGGCACAGATACG.

Points on this clone: The CDR3 is cut off 3 residues early in the read; its end comes from the germline J gene. The chain carries TRBV20-1 and TRBJ2-4, with 8 bases identical to TRBD1. There are 14 residues in the CDR3. CDR1 DFQATT and CDR2 SNEGSKA come from the germline V gene (reference sequence). The sequenced CDR3 bases are TGCAGTGCTAGTGGTACAGGGGGAAGGGAGACT. Translating it yields CSASGTGGRET. The entire CDR3 reads CSASGTGGRETQYF.

Regarding this clone: The CDR3 extends 3 residues past the end of the read, so its final part is completed from the germline J gene. The chain employs TRBV7-6 and TRBJ2-5, with a possible D match to TRBD2 (5 bases). This CDR3 has 13 residues. The germline V and J ends were trimmed by 5 bases and 6 bases, with 13 bases remaining between them. Germline V gene sequence: CDR1 SGHVS, CDR2 FNYEAQ. The covered CDR3 bases are TGTGCCAGCAGCACGCTAAGCGGCAAGACC. Encoded protein: CASSTLSGKT. The complete CDR3 sequence is CASSTLSGKTQYF.

This clone counts as medium-sized by frequency. Here the CDR3 reads CASSRDYLNEQFF. CDR3 DNA (partial): TGTGCCAGCTCACGGGACTACTTAAATGAG. This rearrangement joins TRBV18 to TRBJ2-1; TRBD2 agrees at 7 bases. Sequencing ends 3 residues short of the CDR3 end; the germline J gene provides the rest. The V segment lost 4 bases and the J segment 7 bases; nucleotides outside the gene matches: 4. Looked up from germline, CDR1 is KGHSH and CDR2 is LQKENI. This CDR3 comprises 13 residues.

Notes on this clone: The read terminates 3 residues before the CDR3 end, so the remaining end is supplied by the germline J gene. J is TRBJ2-2 and V is TRBV19; D possibly corresponds to TRBD2 (6 bases). Between the trimmed V and J ends, which lost 5 bases and 4 bases, there was a span of 11 bases. CDR3 length: 14 residues. Per the germline V gene, CDR1 is LNHDA and CDR2 is SQIVND (reference sequence). The part of the CDR3 DNA that was read is TGTGCCAGTAGTCCACGGGGAGGCACCGGGGAG. Translation gives CASSPRGGTGE. The CDR3 in full is CASSPRGGTGELFF.

Points on this clone: The CDR3 end is not reached by the read, which stops 3 residues before it; the germline J gene fills it in. This chain connects TRBV19 to TRBJ2-2, with D perhaps TRBD1 (5 bases). CDR3 length: 16 residues. Germline V gene sequence: CDR1 LNHDA, CDR2 SQIVND (reference sequence). V was trimmed by 0 bases and J by 0 bases, leaving 8 bases between them. The CDR3 sequence is CASSIERQPNTGELFF. CDR3 DNA (partial): TGTGCCAGTAGTATAGAGAGACAGCCGAACACCGGGGAG.